A single sample is the source of the 25 T cell receptor beta chains below, sequenced in a study of regulatory T cells in long-lasting Graves disease. Arm-PCR of CDR3 regions with iRepertoire HTBI primers generated TCR beta libraries. TCRdb called the multiplex PCR reads again in MiXCR, with one record for every CDR3 protein. This sample yields around 400,000 distinct CDR3 sequences, of which 15% to 18% are seen a single time; 22% belongs to the top ten. The time point here: newly diagnosed GD, antithyroid drugs for less than 3 months. Isolated PBMC RNA provided the starting material for the TCR library. The sequencing here drew on peripheral blood mononuclear cells (PBMCs), taken at new diagnosis, from a patient treated with antithyroid drugs. These receptors all come from a female donor with Graves disease.

There are many counts of this clonotype. V and J are TRBV12-3 or TRBV12-4 and TRBJ1-2; weak D call: TRBD1 (5 bases). There are 13 residues in the CDR3. With 7 bases removed from V and 4 bases from J, the gap between germline ends came to 13 bases. DNA of the CDR3: TGTGCCAGCATCGGGGACCGGGGCTATGGCTACACCTTC. It yields the protein CASIGDRGYGYTF.

On this clonotype itself: This may come from a read error, since a much larger clone is one base off. This chain uses TRBV6-2 or TRBV6-3 with TRBJ2-1, with TRBD1 matching over 7 bases. The J call is uncertain, as TRBJ2-5 better fits the DNA end. Germline CDR1 MNHEY, CDR2 SVGEGT. The CDR3 consists of 20 residues. This CDR3 reads CASRYTSPGTALVAQETQYF. DNA for the CDR3: TGTGCCAGCAGATACACAAGCCCCGGGACAGCTTTGGTGGCTCAAGAGACCCAGTACTTC.

This clonotype was observed a single time. V and J are TRBV3-1 and TRBJ1-2; 7 positions agree with TRBD1. CDR1 LGHDT and CDR2 YNNKEL come from the germline V gene (reference sequence). This CDR3 region has 19 residues. V lost 6 bases, J lost 6 bases, and 25 bases stayed unmatched. The CDR3 sequence is CASSPSLGRTGHQTHGYTF. The CDR3 nucleotides read TGTGCCAGCAGTCCAAGTTTAGGAAGGACAGGTCACCAGACCCATGGCTACACCTTC.

This clonotype was recorded at least ten times. The chain carries TRBV20-1 and TRBJ2-1, with 9 nucleotides matching TRBD1. V lost 6 bases and J lost 8; bases outside the gene matches: 5. Germline V lookup: CDR1 DFQATT, CDR2 SNEGSKA (reference sequence). The length of the CDR3 is 12 residues. The CDR3 here is CSANRGQYEQFF. The CDR3 DNA reads TGCAGTGCAAACAGGGGGCAGTATGAGCAGTTCTTC.

A remark on this clonotype: Only one base separates this from a far larger clonotype, so it likely reflects a read error. The genes are TRBV29-1 and TRBJ2-3, with 12 bases that match TRBD2. Gene TRBJ2-7 matches the end of the DNA better, so the J call may be wrong. This CDR3 contains 14 residues. Germline V gene sequence: CDR1 SQVTM, CDR2 ANQGSEA. The CDR3 nucleotides read TGCAGCGTTGCGAAAGGACTAGCGGGAAATGAGCAGTACTTC. Translating it yields CSVAKGLAGNEQYF.

V is TRBV7-2 and J is TRBJ2-5, with TRBD2 identical over 9 bases. V shed 1 base and J 3 bases; nucleotides not matched to a gene: 3. Germline V gene lookup returns CDR1 SGHTA and CDR2 FQGNSA. CDR3 length: 15 amino acids. CDR3: CASSLVLAGEETQYF. CDR3 coding DNA: TGTGCCAGCAGCTTAGTCTTAGCGGGAGAAGAGACCCAGTACTTC.

CDR3 sequence (DNA): TGTGCCAGCAGTAAAGACTCCTACAATGAGCAGTTCTTC. This sequence encodes CASSKDSYNEQFF. J is TRBJ2-1 and V is TRBV25-1; D ambiguous. The CDR3 length is 13 residues. The germline V gene encodes CDR1 MGHDK and CDR2 SYGVNS. V lost 5 bases to trimming and J lost 0 bases, with 5 bases between them.

This clonotype was picked up many times. The chain couples TRBV9 to TRBJ2-7, with D possibly called TRBD1 or TRBD2 (7 bases each). Trimming took 0 bases from V and 6 from J, leaving 28 bases between them. In germline, CDR1 is SGDLS, CDR2 YYNGEE. The CDR3 is 19 residues long. The CDR3 sequence is CASSVATGGSSRGASEQYF. DNA for the CDR3: TGTGCCAGCAGCGTAGCTACGGGGGGCAGCTCCAGGGGGGCGTCCGAGCAGTACTTC.

This sequence joins TRBV14 and TRBJ1-2, with unresolved D. Germline CDR1 and CDR2: SGHDN and FVKESK. The length of the CDR3 is 13 residues. The V and J ends lost 0 bases and 4 bases respectively, with 6 bases between them. This CDR3 reads CASSQDYAYGYTF. DNA of the CDR3: TGTGCCAGCAGCCAAGATTATGCCTATGGCTACACCTTC.

This clonotype was detected many times. The CDR3 here is CASSVGQGEWNTEAFF. Here the CDR3 DNA reads TGTGCCAGCAGCGTGGGACAGGGGGAGTGGAACACTGAAGCTTTCTTT. The V gene is TRBV13, the J gene TRBJ1-1; 11 positions agree with TRBD1. Germline CDR1 PRHDT, CDR2 FYEKMQ (reference sequence). V dropped 5 bases and J dropped 1; count of bases not matched to a gene: 6. The CDR3 covers 16 residues.

This clonotype was found many times. The chain joins TRBV27 to TRBJ1-4; D gene uncertain. V shed 3 bases and J shed 4 bases, with 9 bases lying between them. CDR3 length: 14 residues. Germline CDR1 reads MNHEY; CDR2 reads SMNVEV (reference sequence). Written as DNA, the CDR3 is TGTGCCAGCAGTTTCACGACGGATAATGAAAAACTGTTTTTT. Amino acid sequence: CASSFTTDNEKLFF.

This clonotype turned up a few times. The gene calls are TRBV19 and TRBJ1-4; weak D call: TRBD1 (5 bases). V lost 8 bases and J lost 6, with 13 bases in between. This CDR3 has 13 residues. CDR1 and CDR2 from the germline V gene are LNHDA and SQIVND (reference sequence). The CDR3 DNA reads as TGTGCCAGTTCGGGGCGGACGGATGAAAAACTGTTTTTT. This encodes CASSGRTDEKLFF.

This clonotype has ten or more counts. The chain carries TRBV4-1 and TRBJ1-2, with D tentatively TRBD1 (6 bases). Germline CDR1 is MGHRA and CDR2 is YSYEKL. The ends were cut back, 1 base at V and 7 bases at J, with 10 bases in the middle. There are 13 residues in the CDR3. The CDR3 region has the DNA TGCGCCAGCAGCCAAGTCGCAGGGGCTGGCTACACCTTC. Its protein is CASSQVAGAGYTF.

This clonotype was detected ten times or more. The chain couples TRBV4-3 to TRBJ2-1, with 11 positions matching TRBD2. The CDR3 extends over 16 amino acids. Germline values: CDR1 LGHNA, CDR2 YSLEER. Trimming took 1 base from V and 5 from J; bases not matched to a gene: 4. CDR3 protein: CASSQGTSGSDNEQFF. The DNA of the CDR3 is TGCGCCAGCAGCCAAGGGACTAGCGGGTCCGACAATGAGCAGTTCTTC.

This clonotype has more than one count but fewer than ten. The rearrangement uses TRBV27 and TRBJ1-6; maybe TRBD1 (5 bases). The CDR3 totals 15 residues. Between the trimmed V and J ends, which lost 5 bases and 7 bases, there was a span of 15 bases. Germline loops: CDR1 MNHEY, CDR2 SMNVEV (reference sequence). This CDR3 reads CASSKPGDGNSPLHF. Written as DNA, the CDR3 is TGTGCCAGCAGTAAGCCCGGGGACGGCAATTCACCCCTCCACTTT.

This clonotype was found many times. The chain links TRBV29-1 to TRBJ1-5; D possibly corresponds to TRBD1 (5 bases). The CDR3 is 11 amino acids. V gave up 4 bases and J gave up 5 bases, with 6 bases separating them. The germline CDR1 and CDR2 sequences are SQVTM and ANQGSEA. In DNA, the CDR3 is TGCAGCGTTGGAGGGGATCAGCCCCAGCATTTT. It translates to CSVGGDQPQHF.

This clonotype came up many times. The chain links TRBV4-1 to TRBJ1-1; 11 nucleotides align to TRBD1. This CDR3 has 15 amino acids. V trimming: 4 bases; J trimming: 0 bases; junction bases outside the gene matches: 1. Germline assignment: CDR1 MGHRA and CDR2 YSYEKL. The CDR3 DNA follows: TGCGCCAGCAGCCGGACAGGGGGCGTGAACACTGAAGCTTTCTTT. As protein: CASSRTGGVNTEAFF.

This clonotype was counted many times. CDR3 sequence: CASSLRGSRSPLHF. The CDR3 nucleotides are TGTGCCAGCAGCTTACGGGGTAGTCGGTCACCCCTCCACTTT. The chain recombines TRBV7-9 with TRBJ1-6; D gene unclear. CDR1 SEHNR and CDR2 FQNEAQ come from the germline V gene (reference sequence). This CDR3 region has 14 residues. Trimming left V 2 bases short and J 10 bases short, with 12 bases between.

This clonotype was seen a handful of times. The chain uses TRBV10-3 and TRBJ2-1; TRBD2 matches 8 bases. CDR3 length: 17 amino acids. Trimming cost V 6 bases and J 0 bases; bases outside gene matches: 10. From germline, CDR1 is ENHRY and CDR2 SYGVKD. CDR3 bases: TGTGCCATCAGGAATTTGCGGGAGGACAGCTCCTACAATGAGCAGTTCTTC. It codes for CAIRNLREDSSYNEQFF.

This clonotype has a count of ten or more. V is TRBV4-2 and J is TRBJ2-2, with no clear D. Germline lookup yields CDR1 LGHNA and CDR2 YNFKEQ. Trimming stripped 1 base from V and 6 bases from J, with 6 bases between. The CDR3 consists of 13 residues. This chain's CDR3 is CASSQGLPGELFF. The CDR3, as DNA: TGTGCCAGCAGCCAAGGTCTCCCCGGGGAGCTGTTTTTT.

A remark on this clonotype: This could be a read error, since a much larger clone is one nucleotide away. The gene calls are TRBV7-2 and TRBJ2-1, with 8 nucleotides matching TRBD2. Germline CDR1 and CDR2: SGHTA and FQGNSA. V lost 5 bases to trimming and J lost 8 bases; unmatched junction nucleotides: 14. The CDR3 has 16 amino acids. CDR3 bases: TGTGCCAGCAGCGTGGGACTAGGTGGCGGGAGCGATGAGCAGTTCTTC. Its translation is CASSVGLGGGSDEQFF.

As for this clonotype: One base away lies a much larger clone, so this may be a sequencing read error. The gene calls are TRBV20-1 and TRBJ2-1; D may be TRBD1 or TRBD2 (5 bases each). Trimming shortened V by 0 bases and J by 10 bases, and 19 bases separated the two germline ends. The CDR3 extends over 15 amino acids. The germline V gene has CDR1 DFQATT and CDR2 SNEGSKA (reference sequence). For the CDR3, the DNA is TGCAGTGCTAGAGACCGAGGGACGGCCGACTACGAGCAGTTCTTC. It codes for CSARDRGTADYEQFF.

Worth noting for this clonotype: Mismatch with germline at one junction end may stem from a read error. This chain joins TRBV27 and TRBJ2-2; perhaps D is TRBD1 or TRBD2 (5 bases each). The CDR3 is made up of 15 amino acids. The germline V gene encodes CDR1 MNHEY and CDR2 SMNVEV (reference sequence). As DNA, the CDR3 is TGTGCCAGCAGTTTCGGGACCGCGAACACCGGGGAGCCGTTTTTT. This encodes CASSFGTANTGEPFF.

In this sample, this clonotype turned up many times. The CDR3 DNA sequence: TGTGCCATCAGTGGTTCGGAGACAGAATATCTCTATGGCTACACCTTC. This translates into CAISGSETEYLYGYTF. The chain carries TRBV10-3 and TRBJ1-2, with D maybe TRBD1 (5 bases). The germline V gene has CDR1 ENHRY and CDR2 SYGVKD. The CDR3 totals 16 residues. V shed 4 bases and J shed 4 bases, with 19 bases lying between them.

There are many counts of this clonotype. V and J are TRBV7-3 and TRBJ2-5; TRBD1 aligns across 9 bases. The CDR3 covers 17 residues. Germline trimming cut 5 bases from V and 2 bases from J; bases unmatched to any gene: 12. Germline CDR1 and CDR2: SGHTA and FQGTGA. The CDR3 DNA reads as TGTGCCAGCAGCCCCTGGACAGGGGAGCGGAGGCAAGAGACCCAGTACTTC. Its protein product is CASSPWTGERRQETQYF.